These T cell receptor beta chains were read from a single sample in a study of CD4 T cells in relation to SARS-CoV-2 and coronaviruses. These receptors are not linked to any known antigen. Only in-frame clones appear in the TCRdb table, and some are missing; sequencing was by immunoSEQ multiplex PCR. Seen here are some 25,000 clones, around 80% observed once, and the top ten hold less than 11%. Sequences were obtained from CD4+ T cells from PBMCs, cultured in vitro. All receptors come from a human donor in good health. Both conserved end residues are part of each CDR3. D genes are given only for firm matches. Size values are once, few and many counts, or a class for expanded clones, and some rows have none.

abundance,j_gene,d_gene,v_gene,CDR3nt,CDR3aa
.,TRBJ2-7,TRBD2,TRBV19,TGTGCCAGTAGTAGTTCCCCCGGCGGGAGGTCCTACGAGCAGTACTTC,CASSSSPGGRSYEQYF
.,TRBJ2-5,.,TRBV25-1,TGTGCCAGCAGTGACTTGGGCAGGACAGAAGAGACCCAGTACTTC,CASSDLGRTEETQYF
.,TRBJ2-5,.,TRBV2,TGTGCCAGCAGTGTTTTTCAGCCTAGCCCCTTCAGTGAGACCCAGTACTTC,CASSVFQPSPFSETQYF
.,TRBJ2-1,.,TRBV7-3,TGTGCCAGCAGCCCGTCAGGCAGGCGCGATGAGCAGTTCTTC,CASSPSGRRDEQFF
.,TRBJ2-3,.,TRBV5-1,TGCGCCAGCAGCTTGGCCGACAGCCCTAGCACAGATACGCAGTATTTT,CASSLADSPSTDTQYF
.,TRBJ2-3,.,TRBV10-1,TGCGCCAGCAGTGAGTCCAACACAGATACGCAGTATTTT,CASSESNTDTQYF
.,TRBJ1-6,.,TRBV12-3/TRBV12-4,TGTGCCAGCAGTCCGCCCGGGGCACCCCTCCACTTT,CASSPPGAPLHF
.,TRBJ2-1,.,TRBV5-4,TGTGCCAGCAGACTTGACAGCCCATCCTCCTACAATGAGCAGTTCTTC,CASRLDSPSSYNEQFF
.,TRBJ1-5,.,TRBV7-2,TGTGCCAGCAGCTTGGACGGCCAGGCGCCCCAGCATTTT,CASSLDGQAPQHF
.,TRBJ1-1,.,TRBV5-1,TGCGCCAGCAGCTTCACGAGGGGTGAAGCTTTCTTT,CASSFTRGEAFF
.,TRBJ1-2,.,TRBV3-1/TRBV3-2,TGTGCCAGCAGCCAAGTAGGGGCCGATGGCTACACCTTC,CASSQVGADGYTF
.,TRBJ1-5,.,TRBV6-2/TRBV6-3,TGTGCCAGCAGTTACTCTAAGGTGGCGGGCAATCAGCCCCAGCATTTT,CASSYSKVAGNQPQHF
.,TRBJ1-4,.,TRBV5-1,TGCGCCAGCAGCTTGCGGGCCTCTGGGGGTGAAAAACTGTTTTTT,CASSLRASGGEKLFF
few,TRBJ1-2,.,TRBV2,TGTGCCAGCAGTGCCTTTAGGGGCTACACCTTC,CASSAFRGYTF
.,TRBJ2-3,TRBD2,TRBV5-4,TGTGCCAGCAGCACCGGACTAGCGGGAGAGTATTTT,CASSTGLAGEYF
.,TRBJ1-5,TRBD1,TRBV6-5,TGTGCCAGCAGTTACGGGGGACAGGGCGATCAGCCCCAGCATTTT,CASSYGGQGDQPQHF
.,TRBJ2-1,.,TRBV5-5,TGTGCCAGCAGCTTTGTAGGTAGGGAGCAGTTCTTC,CASSFVGREQFF
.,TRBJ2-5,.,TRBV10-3,TGTGCCATCAGGGGGACATCTCGCGGGGGCCAAGAGACCCAGTACTTC,CAIRGTSRGGQETQYF
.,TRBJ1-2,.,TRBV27,TGTGCCAGCAGCCCGAGGGACTTCGAGGGCTACACCTTC,CASSPRDFEGYTF
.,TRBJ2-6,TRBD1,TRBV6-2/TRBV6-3,TGTGCCAGCAGTTCTCCCTTGCAGGGGGAAGTCGCCAACGTCCTGACTTTC,CASSSPLQGEVANVLTF
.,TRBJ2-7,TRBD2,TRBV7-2,TGTGCCAGCAGCCCCGGACTAGCGGGCTCCTACGAGCAGTACTTC,CASSPGLAGSYEQYF
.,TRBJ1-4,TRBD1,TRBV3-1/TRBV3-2,TGTGCCAGCAGCCCAGGGACAGGGGCTAATGAAAAACTGTTTTTT,CASSPGTGANEKLFF
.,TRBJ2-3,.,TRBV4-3,TGCGCCAGCAGCCAACGTCCCCCACGGGTTGCCGCAGATACGCAGTATTTT,CASSQRPPRVAADTQYF
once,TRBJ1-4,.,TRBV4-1,TGCGCCAGCAGCCAAGATAGGGGGGCAACTAATGAAAAACTGTTTTTT,CASSQDRGATNEKLFF
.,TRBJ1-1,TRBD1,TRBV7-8,TGTGCCAGCAGCTTGGGGCCGGGACAGGGCGACGCTTTCTTT,CASSLGPGQGDAFF
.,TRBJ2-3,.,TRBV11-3,TGTGCCAGCAGTTACAGCCGGCGAATCCTTCATACGCAGTATTTT,CASSYSRRILHTQYF
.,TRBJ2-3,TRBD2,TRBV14,TGTGCCAGCAGCCAACTGACTAGCAGAGCAGATACGCAGTATTTT,CASSQLTSRADTQYF
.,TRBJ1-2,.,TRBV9,TGTGCCAGCAGCCCGACCGCGGGGCGGGGGGGCTACACCTTC,CASSPTAGRGGYTF
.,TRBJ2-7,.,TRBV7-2,TGTGCCAGCAGCTTACCCACTCCACCCTACGAGCAGTACTTC,CASSLPTPPYEQYF
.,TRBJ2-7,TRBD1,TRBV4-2,TGTGCCAGCAGCCAGGGGACAGGTCACTACGAGCAGTACTTC,CASSQGTGHYEQYF
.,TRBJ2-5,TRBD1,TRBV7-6,TGTGCCAGCAGCTTAGGGCCGGGACAGGGGGGACAAGAGACCCAGTACTTC,CASSLGPGQGGQETQYF
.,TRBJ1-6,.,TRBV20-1,TGCAGTGCTAGTTTACCTTCGGGCAGTGGGCCGGGCTCCTATAATTCACCCCTCCACTTT,CSASLPSGSGPGSYNSPLHF